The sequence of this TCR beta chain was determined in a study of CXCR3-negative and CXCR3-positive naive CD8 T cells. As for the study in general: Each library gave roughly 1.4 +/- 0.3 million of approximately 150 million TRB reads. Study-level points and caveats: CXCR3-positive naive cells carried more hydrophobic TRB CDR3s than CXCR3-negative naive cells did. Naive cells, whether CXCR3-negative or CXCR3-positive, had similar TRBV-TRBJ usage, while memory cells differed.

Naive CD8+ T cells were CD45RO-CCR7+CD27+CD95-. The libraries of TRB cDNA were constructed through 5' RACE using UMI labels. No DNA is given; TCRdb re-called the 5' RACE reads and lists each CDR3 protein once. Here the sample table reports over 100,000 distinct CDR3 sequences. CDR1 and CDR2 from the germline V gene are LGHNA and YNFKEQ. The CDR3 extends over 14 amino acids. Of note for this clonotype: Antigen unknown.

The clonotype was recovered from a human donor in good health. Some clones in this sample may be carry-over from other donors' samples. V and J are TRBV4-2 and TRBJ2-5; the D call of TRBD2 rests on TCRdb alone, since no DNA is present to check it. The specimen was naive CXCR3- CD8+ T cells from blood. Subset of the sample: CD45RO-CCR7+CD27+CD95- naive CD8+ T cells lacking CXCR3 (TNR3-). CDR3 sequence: CASSHSGGEETQYF.